One and the same sample provided the 21 T cell receptor beta chains below, sequenced in a study of relationships among human T cell subsets. Semiquantitative ARM-PCR amplified T cell receptor alpha and beta CDR3 regions from mRNA. Tagged nested gene-specific primers were used first, then communal superprimers amplified exponentially. One entry per CDR3 protein, called by TCRdb with MiXCR from the multiplex PCR reads. The sample yields some 2,400 distinct CDR3 sequences, approximately 41% seen once. The sample taken for sequencing was activated T cells sorted from blood. Subset denoted: CD45RA-RO-CD69+ activated T cells. These receptor sequences come from a man aged 40-49 years in good health.

This clonotype was detected a few times. The chain is built from TRBV12-3 or TRBV12-4 and TRBJ2-3, with no clear D. This CDR3 is 13 amino acids long. V gave up 3 bases and J gave up 4 bases, with 8 bases separating them. CDR3 region: CASSFEASDTQYF. The CDR3 coding sequence is TGTGCCAGCAGTTTCGAGGCGTCAGATACGCAGTATTTT.

As concerns this clonotype: No conserved phenylalanine or tryptophan ends this CDR3, so it is likely a read error. The CDR3: CASIGLDTQYL. The CDR3 region has the DNA TGTGCCAGCATTGGATTAGATACGCAGTATCTT. The chain combines TRBV6-5 with TRBJ2-3, with D unclear. CDR1 and CDR2 from the germline V gene are MNHEY and SVGAGI. V lost 7 bases and J 5 bases, leaving 7 bases between the germline ends. This CDR3 is built from 11 residues.

V usage is TRBV29-1 and J usage is TRBJ2-7; 7 nucleotides align to TRBD2. CDR1 SQVTM and CDR2 ANQGSEA come from the germline V gene. The CDR3 covers 13 residues. Losses at the gene ends were 4 bases for V and 6 bases for J; bases not matched to a gene: 9. The CDR3 region is CSVGKAGSFEQYF. CDR3 bases: TGCAGCGTTGGAAAAGCGGGGTCGTTCGAGCAGTACTTC.

The genes are TRBV20-1 and TRBJ2-5, with D uncertain. Germline CDR1 reads DFQATT; CDR2 reads SNEGSKA (reference sequence). V shed 0 bases and J shed 2 bases, with 16 bases lying between them. This CDR3 has 16 residues. In nucleotides, the CDR3 is TGCAGTGCTAGAGATCCACCGAAAGCTAATCAAGAGACCCAGTACTTC. It encodes CSARDPPKANQETQYF.

This chain uses TRBV20-1 with TRBJ1-4, with D perhaps matching TRBD1 (5 bases). CDR1 and CDR2 from the germline V gene are DFQATT and SNEGSKA (reference sequence). The ends were cut back, 3 bases at V and 8 bases at J, with 13 bases in the middle. The CDR3 has 13 residues. CDR3 DNA sequence: TGCAGTGCTAGTGTCCCGGGACGGGAAAAACTGTTTTTT. Its translation: CSASVPGREKLFF.

Here the CDR3 DNA reads TGTGCCTGGAGTGTGAAGCTTGGGCAGGGGGCCTACAATGAGCAGTTCTTC. Amino acids: CAWSVKLGQGAYNEQFF. This sequence joins TRBV30 and TRBJ2-1; 7 bases line up with TRBD1. After removal of 0 bases from V and 2 bases from J, the junction contained 10 bases not matched to a gene. The CDR3 length is 17 residues. Germline V gene lookup returns CDR1 GTSNPN and CDR2 SVGIG (reference sequence).

This clonotype was counted only a few times. The gene calls are TRBV29-1 and TRBJ2-1; D is perhaps TRBD1 or TRBD2 (5 bases each). Germline V gene lookup returns CDR1 SQVTM and CDR2 ANQGSEA. V gave up 8 bases and J gave up 0 bases, with 11 bases separating them. CDR3 length: 13 amino acids. Written as DNA, the CDR3 is TGCAGCTCCTGGGACGTCTCCTACAATGAGCAGTTCTTC. As protein: CSSWDVSYNEQFF.

The V call is TRBV10-3, the J call TRBJ1-2; D gene uncertain. V was trimmed by 6 bases and J by 0 bases, leaving 14 bases between them. CDR1 ENHRY and CDR2 SYGVKD come from the germline V gene. The CDR3 spans 15 residues. The CDR3: CAIRQDAEANYGYTF. In nucleotides, the CDR3 is TGTGCCATCAGGCAAGATGCTGAAGCTAACTATGGCTACACCTTC.

The chain carries TRBV7-9 and TRBJ2-2; D gene uncertain. With 3 bases removed from V and 4 bases from J, the gap between germline ends came to 0 bases. Germline assignment: CDR1 SEHNR and CDR2 FQNEAQ (reference sequence). CDR3 length: 11 residues. The CDR3 DNA follows: TGTGCCAGCAGCTTCACCGGGGAGCTGTTTTTT. Amino acids: CASSFTGELFF. Filled out from reference TRBV7-9 and TRBJ2-2, the complete variable domain reads DTGVSQNPRHKITKRGQNVTFRCDPISEHNRLYWYRQTLGQGPEFLTYFQNEAQLEKSRLLSDRFSAERPKGSFSTLEIQRTEQGDSAMYLCASSFTGELFFGEGSRLTVL.

The chain employs TRBV10-3 and TRBJ1-1; D gene ambiguous. The CDR3 runs 14 residues. V lost 2 bases and J 1 base, leaving 8 bases between the germline ends. Germline CDR1 and CDR2: ENHRY and SYGVKD. CDR3 in DNA: TGTGCCATCAGTGAGGGGCAGACGAACACTGAAGCTTTCTTT. Amino acids: CAISEGQTNTEAFF.

The rearrangement links TRBV5-6 to TRBJ2-1, with a weak D call TRBD2 (5 bases). V lost 3 bases to trimming and J lost 6 bases, with 10 bases between them. The CDR3 loop spans 13 amino acids. CDR1 and CDR2 (germline): SGHDT, YYEEEE. CDR3 coding DNA: TGTGCCAGCAGCTCCGGGGTACCCAATGAGCAGTTCTTC. It codes for CASSSGVPNEQFF.

The rearrangement links TRBV27 to TRBJ2-5; possible D gene TRBD2, 5 bases. Germline values: CDR1 MNHEY, CDR2 SMNVEV (reference sequence). V was shortened by 0 bases and J by 4 bases, with 12 bases between the two germline ends. The CDR3 loop spans 15 amino acids. CDR3 protein: CASSLSPLAAETQYF. The CDR3 DNA follows: TGTGCCAGCAGTTTATCCCCTCTAGCCGCAGAGACCCAGTACTTC.

This rearrangement joins TRBV20-1 to TRBJ2-3, with TRBD2 matching 8 bases. The CDR3 sequence is 14 residues long. The trim removed 1 base at V and 5 bases at J, leaving 5 bases unmatched. The germline V gene has CDR1 DFQATT and CDR2 SNEGSKA (reference sequence). The CDR3 region has the DNA TGCAGTGCTAGAGTGGCGGGGGGAAAAGATACGCAGTATTTT. This translates into CSARVAGGKDTQYF.

This chain joins TRBV14 and TRBJ2-7; D is undetermined. CDR1 is SGHDN and CDR2 is FVKESK in the germline V gene. V lost 2 bases, J lost 4 bases, and 18 bases lay in between. This CDR3 region has 16 residues. The CDR3 spells CASSQHLPKGGYEQYF. The CDR3 bases are TGTGCCAGCAGCCAACATCTCCCGAAGGGTGGTTACGAGCAGTACTTC. Full variable domain (rest looked up from reference TRBV14 and TRBJ2-7): EAGVTQFPSHSVIEKGQTVTLRCDPISGHDNLYWYRRVMGKEIKFLLHFVKESKQDESGMPNNRFLAERTGGTYSTLKVQPAELEDSGVYFCASSQHLPKGGYEQYFGPGTRLTVT.

This chain links TRBV11-2 with TRBJ2-4, with TRBD1 as a possible D gene (5 bases). V dropped 5 bases and J dropped 5 bases, with 13 bases sitting between them. Germline loops: CDR1 SGHAT, CDR2 FQNNGV. The CDR3 is 14 residues long. Here the CDR3 reads CASSPGLQQNIQYF. CDR3 coding DNA: TGTGCCAGCAGCCCAGGGCTACAACAAAACATTCAGTACTTC.

The chain combines TRBV6-5 with TRBJ2-7; 7 bases are shared with TRBD1. In germline, CDR1 is MNHEY, CDR2 SVGAGI. V shed 4 bases, J shed 6 bases, and the junction held 6 bases outside the gene matches. This CDR3 is built from 13 residues. CDR3 loop: CASSFRQGSEQYF. CDR3 nucleotides: TGTGCCAGCAGTTTCAGACAGGGTTCCGAGCAGTACTTC.

The gene calls are TRBV30 and TRBJ1-1; weak D call: TRBD1 (6 bases). CDR1 is GTSNPN, CDR2 SVGIG, per germline (reference sequence). V was pared by 3 bases and J by 3 bases, with 11 bases between. The CDR3 is made up of 13 amino acids. CDR3 sequence (DNA): TGTGCCTGGAGACAGGACAGCGACACTGAAGCTTTCTTT. Protein: CAWRQDSDTEAFF. Complete variable domain (other parts from reference TRBV30 and TRBJ1-1): SQTIHQWPATLVQPVGSPLSLECTVEGTSNPNLYWYRQAAGRGLQLLFYSVGIGQISSEVPQNLSASRPQDRQFILSSKKLLLSDSGFYLCAWRQDSDTEAFFGQGTRLTVV.

This rearrangement joins TRBV4-1 to TRBJ2-3; the D gene is possibly TRBD2 (6 bases). The CDR3 consists of 18 residues. Deletions cut 2 bases from V and 1 base from J, with 19 bases between. The germline V gene has CDR1 MGHRA and CDR2 YSYEKL. The CDR3 sequence: CASSQYFGGLPRTDTQYF. DNA of the CDR3: TGCGCCAGCAGCCAATACTTCGGAGGACTACCACGCACAGATACGCAGTATTTT.

This chain joins TRBV28 and TRBJ2-1; D not certain. Trimming stripped 1 base from V and 0 bases from J, with 10 bases between. The CDR3 runs to 16 residues. Germline V gene data show CDR1 as MDHEN and CDR2 as SYDVKM. The CDR3 DNA is TGTGCCAGCAGTTTATTAGGTCCTGGCTCCTACAATGAGCAGTTCTTC. Its protein product is CASSLLGPGSYNEQFF. Using reference TRBV28 and TRBJ2-1 for the parts outside the CDR3, the full variable domain is DVKVTQSSRYLVKRTGEKVFLECVQDMDHENMFWYRQDPGLGLRLIYFSYDVKMKEKGDIPEGYSVSREKKERFSLILESASTNQTSMYLCASSLLGPGSYNEQFFGPGTRLTVL.

This clonotype was detected only a few times. The V and J genes are TRBV4-2 and TRBJ1-1; D gene unclear. V lost 0 bases and J lost 10, with 15 bases in between. Per germline, CDR1 LGHNA and CDR2 YNFKEQ. CDR3 length: 14 amino acids. CDR3 region: CASSQEKGPMAAFF. The DNA for the CDR3 is TGTGCCAGCAGCCAAGAAAAGGGTCCGATGGCAGCTTTCTTT.

The V and J genes are TRBV4-1 and TRBJ2-3; D is unclear. The germline V gene encodes CDR1 MGHRA and CDR2 YSYEKL. Trimming pared 1 base from V and 6 bases from J, leaving 11 bases between. CDR3 length: 14 amino acids. Written as DNA, the CDR3 is TGCGCCAGCAGCCAAGTCGAGGCTCGGGATACGCAGTATTTT. Protein: CASSQVEARDTQYF.